Shown below are 26 T cell receptor beta chains from a single sample sequenced in a study of shared clonotypes between healthy human individuals. Clones were read by immunoSEQ multiplex PCR, and TCRdb kept only the in-frame ones, dropping some. The sample yields roughly 2.5 million clones, more than 90% seen once. Sequencing was done on a sample of naive CD4+ T cells sorted from blood. Noted subset: CD45RA+ positively selected. These receptor sequences come from a man aged 18 to 30 in good health.

With respect to this clone: Different DNA sequences within this sample yield the same CDR3. The chain employs TRBV9 and TRBJ2-3; D is undetermined. CDR1 and CDR2 from the germline V gene are SGDLS and YYNGEE. Trimming took 0 bases from V and 6 from J, leaving 5 bases between them. The CDR3 is made up of 12 amino acids. The CDR3 DNA is TGTGCCAGCAGCGTAGCTTCGGATACGCAGTATTTT. Its translation is CASSVASDTQYF.

The chain is built from TRBV4-3 and TRBJ2-7, with TRBD2 as a possible D gene (6 bases). The CDR3 is made up of 13 amino acids. Trimming pared 0 bases from V and 12 bases from J, leaving 15 bases between. The germline gives CDR1 LGHNA, CDR2 YSLEER. Here the CDR3 reads CASSQEVGAGRYF. As DNA, the CDR3 is TGCGCCAGCAGCCAAGAGGTGGGAGCCGGGAGGTACTTC.

Points on this clone: The sample carries other DNA sequences with the same CDR3. V usage is TRBV6-5 and J usage is TRBJ1-4, with a weak D call TRBD1 (6 bases). There are 14 residues in the CDR3. Germline CDR1 reads MNHEY; CDR2 reads SVGAGI. V was shortened by 8 bases and J by 0 bases, with 10 bases between the two germline ends. CDR3 protein: CASGRGATNEKLFF. The CDR3 DNA sequence: TGTGCCAGCGGGAGGGGGGCAACTAATGAAAAACTGTTTTTT.

About this clone: Additional DNA sequences in this sample encode the identical CDR3. The V call is TRBV7-9, the J call TRBJ1-3; D unclear. CDR1 SEHNR and CDR2 FQNEAQ come from the germline V gene (reference sequence). The V end lost 1 base, the J end lost 0 bases, and 7 bases lay between the germline ends. The CDR3 has 15 residues. The CDR3 sequence: CASSLVAASGNTIYF. The CDR3 DNA is TGTGCCAGCAGCTTAGTAGCAGCCTCTGGAAACACCATATATTTT.

Comments on this clone: This sample also contains other DNA sequences that code for the same CDR3. The chain has TRBV6-5 and TRBJ2-1; 9 nucleotides line up with TRBD1. Germline-derived CDR1 and CDR2 are MNHEY and SVGAGI. The J segment lost 6 bases and the V segment lost 4 bases, leaving 4 bases of the junction unmatched. This CDR3 contains 14 residues. CDR3 sequence: CASSSLTGGNEQFF. In nucleotides, the CDR3 is TGTGCCAGCAGTTCCTTGACAGGGGGCAATGAGCAGTTCTTC.

The chain combines TRBV30 with TRBJ2-5; 12 bases align to TRBD2. The J call may be faulty, since TRBJ2-7 better matches the DNA end. Germline CDR1 reads GTSNPN; CDR2 reads SVGIG (reference sequence). This CDR3 is 15 amino acids long. The CDR3 reads CAWSPPTSGGYEQYF. The CDR3 nucleotides read TGTGCCTGGAGCCCCCCGACTAGCGGGGGATACGAGCAGTACTTC.

The V call is TRBV27, the J call TRBJ2-4; tentative D call: TRBD2 (7 bases). The V end lost 3 bases, the J end lost 0 bases, and 12 bases lay between the germline ends. Germline assignment: CDR1 MNHEY and CDR2 SMNVEV (reference sequence). This CDR3 region has 16 residues. The DNA for the CDR3 is TGTGCCAGCAGTTTTCGGGGGGCAGGAGCCAAAAACATTCAGTACTTC. Translated, it gives CASSFRGAGAKNIQYF.

Worth noting for this clone: Other DNA sequences of this sample code for an identical CDR3. This rearrangement joins TRBV2 to TRBJ1-1, with a possible D match to TRBD1 (5 bases). There are 13 residues in the CDR3. V lost 3 bases, J lost 4 bases, and 9 bases lay in between. Germline CDR1 and CDR2: SNHLY and FYNNEI. The CDR3 protein is CASSDREGTEAFF. DNA of the CDR3: TGTGCCAGCAGTGACAGGGAGGGCACTGAAGCTTTCTTT.

V gene TRBV19 combines with J gene TRBJ1-2; TRBD1 agrees at 7 bases. Trimming cost V 5 bases and J 2 bases; bases outside gene matches: 8. Germline CDR1 LNHDA, CDR2 SQIVND (reference sequence). This CDR3 comprises 15 residues. CDR3 region: CASSRLGDRNYGYTF. The CDR3 nucleotides read TGTGCCAGTAGTCGCCTGGGGGACAGAAACTATGGCTACACCTTC.

This chain links TRBV2 with TRBJ2-7; 7 bases are shared with TRBD2. The CDR3 runs to 14 residues. Germline V gene data show CDR1 as SNHLY and CDR2 as FYNNEI. V lost 5 bases, J lost 1 base, and 5 bases stayed unmatched. CDR3 in amino acids: CASSTQRGSYEQYF. CDR3 bases: TGTGCCAGCAGTACACAGCGGGGTTCCTACGAGCAGTACTTC.

The chain employs TRBV5-1 and TRBJ1-1, with 7 bases identical to TRBD1. The trim removed 2 bases at V and 0 bases at J, leaving 4 bases unmatched. The CDR3 is 15 amino acids. CDR1 and CDR2 from the germline V gene are SGHRS and YFSETQ. This CDR3 reads CASSFGTAMNTEAFF. CDR3 sequence (DNA): TGCGCCAGCAGCTTTGGGACAGCGATGAACACTGAAGCTTTCTTT.

This clone has just one count. The gene calls are TRBV2 and TRBJ2-7; unclear D gene. The CDR3 is 13 amino acids. V dropped 6 bases and J dropped 0 bases, with 9 bases sitting between them. Per the germline V gene, CDR1 is SNHLY and CDR2 is FYNNEI. CDR3 sequence reads: CASSSSDSYEQYF. CDR3 DNA sequence: TGTGCCAGCAGCTCGTCAGACTCCTACGAGCAGTACTTC.

V is TRBV14 and J is TRBJ1-1, with D perhaps matching TRBD1 (5 bases). CDR3 length equals 13 residues. Germline lookup yields CDR1 SGHDN and CDR2 FVKESK. V was shortened by 5 bases and J by 6 bases, with 13 bases between the two germline ends. For the CDR3, the DNA is TGTGCCAGCAGCGGAACAAGGGGATCTGAAGCTTTCTTT. It is translated as CASSGTRGSEAFF.

The J gene is TRBJ2-1, the V gene TRBV5-1, with 8 bases identical to TRBD2. The CDR3 is made up of 15 amino acids. Unmatched junction bases numbered 8, after V lost 5 bases and J lost 4 bases. Germline V lookup: CDR1 SGHRS, CDR2 YFSETQ. The CDR3, as DNA: TGCGCCAGCAGTTTCGGGAGGGCCCTGTACAATGAGCAGTTCTTC. Amino acid sequence: CASSFGRALYNEQFF.

The V and J genes are TRBV7-9 and TRBJ2-7; D is tentatively TRBD1 or TRBD2 (5 bases each). CDR3 size: 12 residues. The ends were cut back, 4 bases at V and 9 bases at J, with 13 bases in the middle. Germline V gene data show CDR1 as SEHNR and CDR2 as FQNEAQ (reference sequence). The CDR3 protein is CASSYPGAGQYF. The DNA of the CDR3 is TGTGCCAGCAGCTACCCTGGGGCGGGGCAGTACTTC.

J is TRBJ1-1 and V is TRBV7-3; D not resolved. This CDR3 is built from 13 residues. Trimming shortened V by 5 bases and J by 0 bases, and 7 bases separated the two germline ends. Germline CDR1 SGHTA, CDR2 FQGTGA. The CDR3 loop reads CASSAQVNTEAFF. Written as DNA, the CDR3 is TGTGCCAGCAGCGCCCAGGTGAACACTGAAGCTTTCTTT.

This chain connects TRBV5-8 to TRBJ1-2, with a weak D call TRBD1 (6 bases). The V end was cut by 1 base, the J end by 7 bases, with 11 bases between. The germline gives CDR1 SGHTS, CDR2 YDEGEE. The CDR3 is made up of 13 amino acids. For the CDR3, the DNA is TGTGCCAGCAGCTTGTCAGGGGCGTTTGGCTACACCTTC. This encodes CASSLSGAFGYTF.

The V call is TRBV7-8, the J call TRBJ2-5, with TRBD1 as a possible D gene (6 bases). The length of the CDR3 is 20 residues. V dropped 1 base and J dropped 0 bases, with 24 bases sitting between them. CDR1 and CDR2 (germline): SGHVS, FQNEAQ. In DNA, the CDR3 is TGTGCCAGCAGCTTAGGTGGTCGTTGGCTCAGGACAGCGTACCAAGAGACCCAGTACTTC. Its protein is CASSLGGRWLRTAYQETQYF. Full variable domain (outside the CDR3, taken from reference TRBV7-8 and TRBJ2-5): GAGVSQSPRYKVAKRGQDVALRCDPISGHVSLFWYQQALGQGPEFLTYFQNEAQLDKSGLPSDRFFAERPEGSVSTLKIQRTQQEDSAVYLCASSLGGRWLRTAYQETQYFGPGTRLLVL.

This clone was observed a single time. V and J are TRBV6-1 and TRBJ1-5; D gene uncertain. Germline lookup yields CDR1 MNHNS and CDR2 SASEGT. V was pared by 6 bases and J by 0 bases, with 9 bases between. This CDR3 spans 14 amino acids. CDR3 amino acids: CASSTDDSNQPQHF. CDR3 DNA sequence: TGTGCCAGCAGCACAGATGATAGCAATCAGCCCCAGCATTTT.

This clone appeared once. J is TRBJ2-5 and V is TRBV4-1; no definite D call. The CDR3 length is 16 residues. Germline V gene lookup returns CDR1 MGHRA and CDR2 YSYEKL. The germline V and J ends were trimmed by 0 bases and 1 base, with 12 bases remaining between them. The CDR3 nucleotides read TGCGCCAGCAGCCAAGATAAGGCCCCGATCCAAGAGACCCAGTACTTC. It specifies CASSQDKAPIQETQYF.

V and J are TRBV6-6 and TRBJ1-2, with TRBD1 matching 7 bases. J was trimmed by 8 bases and V by 5 bases; bases with no gene match: 14. CDR1 and CDR2 (germline): MNHNY, SVGAGI (reference sequence). The CDR3 length is 15 residues. The CDR3 DNA sequence: TGTGCCAGCAGTCCCTTCCCCACGACAGGGTACGGCTACACCTTC. This encodes CASSPFPTTGYGYTF.

The chain is built from TRBV6-1 and TRBJ1-1; a weak D match, TRBD1 (5 bases). The CDR3 spans 15 residues. Deletions cut 8 bases from V and 0 bases from J, with 16 bases between. The germline CDR1 and CDR2 sequences are MNHNS and SASEGT. The CDR3 region is CASGAGKDMNTEAFF. In nucleotides, the CDR3 is TGTGCCAGCGGGGCAGGGAAAGACATGAACACTGAAGCTTTCTTT.

The chain carries TRBV15 and TRBJ1-2; the match to TRBD1 covers 11 bases. With V trimmed by 3 bases and J by 8 bases, 5 bases remained unmatched. Germline-derived CDR1 and CDR2 are LNHNV and YYDKDF (reference sequence). CDR3 size: 14 residues. DNA for the CDR3: TGTGCCACCAGCAGGGTTGGACAGGGGGCAGGCTACACCTTC. Translated, it gives CATSRVGQGAGYTF. The whole variable domain, remainder taken from reference TRBV15 and TRBJ1-2, is DAMVIQNPRYQVTQFGKPVTLSCSQTLNHNVMYWYQQKSSQAPKLLFHYYDKDFNNEADTPDNFQSRRPNTSFCFLDIRSPGLGDTAMYLCATSRVGQGAGYTFGSGTRLTVV.

This clone was detected once. The chain uses TRBV27 and TRBJ2-7; TRBD2 matches 8 bases. V shed 5 bases, J shed 2 bases, and the junction held 11 bases outside the gene matches. CDR3 length equals 16 residues. Germline V gene lookup returns CDR1 MNHEY and CDR2 SMNVEV (reference sequence). The CDR3 sequence: CASSPHQLADPYEQYF. CDR3 coding DNA: TGTGCCAGCAGTCCCCACCAACTAGCGGATCCCTACGAGCAGTACTTC.

This clone was found a few times. This rearrangement joins TRBV27 to TRBJ1-6, with D tentatively TRBD1 (6 bases). Germline loops: CDR1 MNHEY, CDR2 SMNVEV (reference sequence). Trimming removed 5 bases from V and 13 bases from J, with 18 bases in between. The CDR3 runs to 14 residues. CDR3 DNA: TGTGCCAGCAGTGTAACAGGGAGCCCGTCCCCCCTCCACTTT. It is translated as CASSVTGSPSPLHF.

This clone is a singleton in its sample. Other DNA sequences in this specimen translate into the identical CDR3. The chain has TRBV18 and TRBJ2-5, with D tentatively TRBD1 or TRBD2 (5 bases each). The CDR3 runs 14 residues. Trimming took off 0 bases at V and 2 bases at J, with 7 bases between the two ends. Germline V CDR1 and CDR2: KGHSH, LQKENI. The CDR3 coding sequence is TGTGCCAGCTCACCACCGGGACCACAAGAGACCCAGTACTTC. Translating gives CASSPPGPQETQYF.